The entry below describes one T cell receptor (beta chain). CDR1 is SGHRS, CDR2 YFSETQ, per germline. The CDR3 spans 15 residues. Trimming took 3 bases from V and 4 from J; bases not matched to a gene: 8. These data come from a study of blood T cell repertoires in COVID-19. Study-level background: Sample material is recorded as cDNA or gDNA derived from T cells, B-cell-depleted T cells, or PBMCs.

Under the authors' procedure: Estimation of nucleated cell counts relied on the amplification of reference gene primers. Generated by immunoSEQ multiplex PCR, the TCRdb table keeps only in-frame clones and is missing some. The D gene and trimming were derived from the DNA, and the V and J assignments and clone size from that table. The table lists more than 200,000 clones, 88% of them singletons. The specimen sequenced was PBMCs or T cells enriched from blood (not recorded which). V is TRBV5-1 and J is TRBJ2-5; 8 nucleotides align to TRBD1. This receptor was identified in a woman in her twenties or thirties who had been exposed to COVID-19. As DNA, the CDR3 is TGCGCCAGCAGCTCCCGGACAGGGACACTAGAGACCCAGTACTTC. It translates to CASSSRTGTLETQYF. Complete variable domain (other parts from reference TRBV5-1 and TRBJ2-5): KAGVTQTPRYLIKTRGQQVTLSCSPISGHRSVSWYQQTPGQGLQFLFEYFSETQRNKGNFPGRFSGRQFSNSRSEMNVSTLELGDSALYLCASSSRTGTLETQYFGPGTRLLVL.